Given below is one T cell receptor beta chain in context. No antigen is known for it. CDR3 length: 14 residues. The germline V gene has CDR1 SNHLY and CDR2 FYNNEI. V shed 5 bases and J 3 bases; nucleotides not matched to a gene: 4. The data were obtained in a study of T cells in Graves' hyperthyroidism and ophthalmopathy. Study-level points and caveats: From stable hyperthyroidism, ophthalmopathy was set apart by a 13 V-J model. Most thyroid-expanded clonotypes above 0.001 were also found in blood.

It was RNA transcripts that yielded the amplified TCR beta CDR3 regions. When the TCR CDR3 underwent first-round RT-PCR, the HTBI primer set was used. In TCRdb, the multiplex PCR reads were re-called with MiXCR into one record per CDR3 protein. The sample records some 770,000 distinct CDR3 sequences, over 15% being singletons. The authors deemed Graves' hyperthyroidism stable absent ophthalmopathy progression within 18 months. The sample taken for sequencing was blood. The genes are TRBV2 and TRBJ2-4, with 7 bases identical to TRBD1. The sequence was collected from a man younger than 30 with Graves' hyperthyroidism. CDR3 sequence: CASSTGTVKNIQYF. Here the CDR3 DNA reads TGTGCCAGCAGTACCGGGACAGTCAAAAACATTCAGTACTTC. Based on the CDR3 plus reference TRBV2 and TRBJ2-4, the full variable domain is EPEVTQTPSHQVTQMGQEVILRCVPISNHLYFYWYRQILGQKVEFLVSFYNNEISEKSEIFDDQFSVERPDGSNFTLKIRSTKLEDSAMYFCASSTGTVKNIQYFGAGTRLSVL.